The T cell receptor (beta chain) under discussion was sequenced for a study of cytomegalovirus exposure and HLA in healthy donors. Study background: Findings of an earlier analysis included some 120 million unique TCR beta sequences from around 180 million T cells. Whole-study results and caveats: Cytomegalovirus association was listed for about 160 TCR beta chains.

In the case of this clone: The antigen remains unidentified.

Germline V CDR1 and CDR2: SQVTM, ANQGSEA. After removal of 0 bases from V and 1 base from J, the junction contained 6 bases not matched to a gene. This CDR3 is built from 15 residues. The PCR made use of 60 Vbeta and 13 Jbeta primers. Some clones are missing from TCRdb's copy, which holds only in-frame ones; the method was immunoSEQ multiplex PCR. Of around 80,000 clones listed, under 80% are singletons. The chain recombines TRBV29-1 with TRBJ2-7, with 7 bases lining up with TRBD1. The sequence was obtained from a man aged 40-55 years in good health and CMV-seropositive. Material: PBMCs. The CDR3 reads CSVEDPDRASYEQYF. DNA of the CDR3: TGCAGCGTTGAAGATCCAGACAGGGCGTCCTACGAGCAGTACTTC.